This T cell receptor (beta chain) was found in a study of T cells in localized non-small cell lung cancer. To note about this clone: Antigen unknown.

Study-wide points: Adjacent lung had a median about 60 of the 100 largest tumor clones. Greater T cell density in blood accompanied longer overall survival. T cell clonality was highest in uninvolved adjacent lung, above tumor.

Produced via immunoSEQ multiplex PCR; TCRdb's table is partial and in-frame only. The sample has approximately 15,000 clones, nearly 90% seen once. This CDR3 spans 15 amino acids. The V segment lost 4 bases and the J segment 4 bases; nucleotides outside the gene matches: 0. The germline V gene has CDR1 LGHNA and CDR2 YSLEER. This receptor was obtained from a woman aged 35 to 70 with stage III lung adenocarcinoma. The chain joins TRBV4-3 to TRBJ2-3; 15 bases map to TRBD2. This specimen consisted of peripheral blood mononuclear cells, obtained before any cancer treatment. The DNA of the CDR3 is TGCGCCAGCAGCCGGACTAGCGGGGGGGCAGATACGCAGTATTTT. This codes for CASSRTSGGADTQYF.